The 5 T cell receptor beta chains in this list originate from one sample, sequenced in a study of beta chain features in type 1 diabetes. Reverse transcribing all isolated RNA meant expressed TCRB transcripts were sequenced. Sequencing used immunoSEQ multiplex PCR; TCRdb keeps in-frame clones, though not all of them. The table shows 310,000 or so clones, with less than 10% occurring only once. What was sequenced was central memory CD4+ T cells from blood. The source of these receptors is a woman aged 18-29 years in good health.

The V and J genes are TRBV30 and TRBJ2-7; 11 bases align to TRBD1. Germline trimming cut 3 bases from V and 6 bases from J; bases unmatched to any gene: 1. The CDR3 runs to 12 residues. In germline, CDR1 is GTSNPN, CDR2 SVGIG (reference sequence). For the CDR3, the DNA is TGTGCCTGGAGGGGGACAGGGGGCGAGCAGTACTTC. It encodes CAWRGTGGEQYF. Variable domain in full (rest from reference TRBV30 and TRBJ2-7): SQTIHQWPATLVQPVGSPLSLECTVEGTSNPNLYWYRQAAGRGLQLLFYSVGIGQISSEVPQNLSASRPQDRQFILSSKKLLLSDSGFYLCAWRGTGGEQYFGPGTRLTVT.

The V gene is TRBV5-1, the J gene TRBJ1-2; D call uncertain. The CDR3 totals 15 residues. Trimming shortened V by 0 bases and J by 6 bases, and 15 bases separated the two germline ends. The germline CDR1 and CDR2 sequences are SGHRS and YFSETQ. This chain's CDR3 is CASSLVANSGDGYTF. Here the CDR3 DNA reads TGCGCCAGCAGCTTGGTTGCCAATTCGGGCGATGGCTACACCTTC. The whole variable domain, filled in from reference TRBV5-1 and TRBJ1-2, reads KAGVTQTPRYLIKTRGQQVTLSCSPISGHRSVSWYQQTPGQGLQFLFEYFSETQRNKGNFPGRFSGRQFSNSRSEMNVSTLELGDSALYLCASSLVANSGDGYTFGSGTRLTVV.

Only a few counts were recorded for this clone. The chain carries TRBV10-3 and TRBJ2-3; 8 nucleotides match TRBD2. The CDR3 has 13 amino acids. Germline assignment: CDR1 ENHRY and CDR2 SYGVKD. The trim removed 7 bases at V and 4 bases at J, leaving 4 bases unmatched. In DNA form, the CDR3 reads TGTGCCATCACGGCGGGAGGCCCAGATACGCAGTATTTT. Its translation is CAITAGGPDTQYF.

This clone was recorded a few times. The chain links TRBV5-6 to TRBJ1-2; 7 nucleotides agree with TRBD1. From germline, CDR1 is SGHDT and CDR2 YYEEEE. V dropped 0 bases and J dropped 8; count of bases not matched to a gene: 7. There are 14 residues in the CDR3. The CDR3 is CASSLGRQGRGYTF. In nucleotides, the CDR3 is TGTGCCAGCAGCTTGGGCCGACAGGGTAGGGGCTACACCTTC.

This clone was counted between two and nine times. The CDR3 sequence: CASSLPLSRGYGYTF. Written as DNA, the CDR3 is TGTGCCAGCAGTTTGCCTCTATCCCGAGGCTATGGCTACACCTTC. This sequence joins TRBV28 and TRBJ1-2, with D uncertain. In germline, CDR1 is MDHEN, CDR2 SYDVKM. The CDR3 is made up of 15 amino acids. Trimming took off 3 bases at V and 4 bases at J, with 15 bases between the two ends.